The T cell receptor beta chain described here comes from a study of tumor-infiltrating lymphocytes in primary liver carcinoma. Study-level points and caveats: Tumor samples exhibited a significantly greater top-250-clone fraction than blood samples (p = 0.039).

The V and J ends lost 7 bases and 7 bases respectively, with 11 bases between them. The CDR3 spans 12 residues. Germline loops: CDR1 ENHRY, CDR2 SYGVKD. Turning to this clonotype: Its antigen is currently unknown.

Co-extracted RNA and DNA came from roughly 20-30 mg of unsorted bulk tissue. With a constant-region primer, TCR beta cDNA was made from approximately 520 ng of total RNA. Employing slightly modified ARM-PCR, three nested multiplex PCR rounds were run, and these gave rise to the TCR beta libraries. PCR rounds one and two used TRBV1-TRBV30 forward primers with a C-beta reverse primer for about 9 cycles each. TCRdb recomputed calls from the multiplex PCR reads with MiXCR, one row per CDR3 protein. The sample records roughly 86,000 distinct CDR3 sequences, just over 65% being singletons. This receptor was taken from a man between 40 and 49 years old with primary liver carcinoma and hepatitis B virus infection. The V gene is TRBV10-3, the J gene TRBJ2-1; maybe TRBD1 (6 bases). The source material was tumor-adjacent normal liver tissue. The CDR3 protein is CAITHRANEQFF. DNA for the CDR3: TGTGCCATCACTCACAGGGCGAATGAGCAGTTCTTC.